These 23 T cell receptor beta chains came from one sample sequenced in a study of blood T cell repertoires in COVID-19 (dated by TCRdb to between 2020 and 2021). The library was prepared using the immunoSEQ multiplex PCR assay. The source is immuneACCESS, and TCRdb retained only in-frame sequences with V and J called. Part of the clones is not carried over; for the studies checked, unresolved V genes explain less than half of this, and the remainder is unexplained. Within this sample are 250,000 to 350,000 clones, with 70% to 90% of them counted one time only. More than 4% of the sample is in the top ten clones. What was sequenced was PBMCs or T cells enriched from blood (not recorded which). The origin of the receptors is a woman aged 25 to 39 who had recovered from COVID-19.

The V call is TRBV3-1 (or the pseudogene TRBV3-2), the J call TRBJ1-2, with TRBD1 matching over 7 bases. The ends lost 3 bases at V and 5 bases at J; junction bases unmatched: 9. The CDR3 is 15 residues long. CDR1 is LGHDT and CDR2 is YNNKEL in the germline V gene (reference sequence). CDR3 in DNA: TGTGCCAGCAGCCAGACGGACAGGCTTCGGTATGGCTACACCTTC. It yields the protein CASSQTDRLRYGYTF.

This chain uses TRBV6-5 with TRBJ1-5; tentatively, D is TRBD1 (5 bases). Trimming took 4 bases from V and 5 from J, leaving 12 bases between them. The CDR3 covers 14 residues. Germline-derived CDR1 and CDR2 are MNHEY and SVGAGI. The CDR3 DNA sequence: TGTGCCAGCAGTTGGGGGGGGAGGGATCAGCCCCAGCATTTT. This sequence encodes CASSWGGRDQPQHF.

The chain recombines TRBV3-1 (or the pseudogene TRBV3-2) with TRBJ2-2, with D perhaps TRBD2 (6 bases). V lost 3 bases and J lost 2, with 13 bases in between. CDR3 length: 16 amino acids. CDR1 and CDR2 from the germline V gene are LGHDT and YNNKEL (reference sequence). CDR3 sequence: CASSHYGTPNTGELFF. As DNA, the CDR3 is TGTGCCAGCAGCCATTACGGGACTCCTAACACCGGGGAGCTGTTTTTT.

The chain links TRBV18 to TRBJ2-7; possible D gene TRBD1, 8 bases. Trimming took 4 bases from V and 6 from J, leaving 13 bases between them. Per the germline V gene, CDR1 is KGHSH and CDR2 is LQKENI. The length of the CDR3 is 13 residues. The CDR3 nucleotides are TGTGCCAGCTCACGAAACAGGGGGGGCGAGCAGTACTTC. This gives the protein CASSRNRGGEQYF.

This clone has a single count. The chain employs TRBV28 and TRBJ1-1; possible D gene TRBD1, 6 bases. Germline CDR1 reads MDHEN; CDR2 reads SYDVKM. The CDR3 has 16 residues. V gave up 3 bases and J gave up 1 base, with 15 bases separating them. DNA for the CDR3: TGTGCCAGCAGTTTTGTAGGGGGGGCGTCGAACACTGAAGCTTTCTTT. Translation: CASSFVGGASNTEAFF. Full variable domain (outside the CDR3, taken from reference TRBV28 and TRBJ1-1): DVKVTQSSRYLVKRTGEKVFLECVQDMDHENMFWYRQDPGLGLRLIYFSYDVKMKEKGDIPEGYSVSREKKERFSLILESASTNQTSMYLCASSFVGGASNTEAFFGQGTRLTVV.

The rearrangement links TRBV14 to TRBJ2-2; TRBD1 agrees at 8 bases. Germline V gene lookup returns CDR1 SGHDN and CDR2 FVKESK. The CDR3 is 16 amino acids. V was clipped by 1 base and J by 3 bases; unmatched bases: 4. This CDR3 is CASSQGGTGYTGELFF. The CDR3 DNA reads TGTGCCAGCAGCCAAGGCGGGACAGGTTACACCGGGGAGCTGTTTTTT.

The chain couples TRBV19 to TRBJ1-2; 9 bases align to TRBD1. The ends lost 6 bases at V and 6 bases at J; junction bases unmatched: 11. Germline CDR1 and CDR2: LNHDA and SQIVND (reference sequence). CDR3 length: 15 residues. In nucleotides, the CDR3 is TGTGCCAGTAGCACCCCGGGACAGGGAGGCCATGGCTACACCTTC. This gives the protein CASSTPGQGGHGYTF.

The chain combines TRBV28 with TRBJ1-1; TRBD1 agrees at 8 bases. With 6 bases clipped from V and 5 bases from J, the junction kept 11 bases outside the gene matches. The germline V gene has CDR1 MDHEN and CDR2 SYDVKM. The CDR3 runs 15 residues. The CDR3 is CASRVVTGGKTEAFF. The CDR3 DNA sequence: TGTGCCAGCAGGGTAGTTACAGGGGGAAAAACTGAAGCTTTCTTT.

The CDR3 spells CASSPGLAGGPRWETQYF. The DNA of the CDR3 is TGTGCCAGCAGCCCGGGACTAGCGGGAGGGCCTCGATGGGAGACCCAGTACTTC. This sequence joins TRBV7-2 and TRBJ2-5; 16 bases line up with TRBD2. The CDR3 loop spans 18 amino acids. CDR1 and CDR2 from the germline V gene are SGHTA and FQGNSA. V lost 5 bases, J lost 5 bases, and 11 bases stayed unmatched.

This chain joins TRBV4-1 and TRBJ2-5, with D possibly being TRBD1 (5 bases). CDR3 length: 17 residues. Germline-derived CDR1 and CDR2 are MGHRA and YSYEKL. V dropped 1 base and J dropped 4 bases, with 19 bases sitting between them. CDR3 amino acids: CASSQVGRTNGAETQYF. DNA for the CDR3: TGCGCCAGCAGCCAAGTTGGCAGAACGAATGGGGCAGAGACCCAGTACTTC.

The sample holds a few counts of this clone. The CDR3 bases are TGCGCCACCCGGGATTACACCGGGGAGCTGTTTTTT. As protein: CATRDYTGELFF. V is TRBV10-1 and J is TRBJ2-2; possible D gene TRBD2, 5 bases. V shed 10 bases and J shed 3 bases, with 9 bases lying between them. Germline values: CDR1 WNHNN, CDR2 SYGVQD (reference sequence). The CDR3 contains 12 residues.

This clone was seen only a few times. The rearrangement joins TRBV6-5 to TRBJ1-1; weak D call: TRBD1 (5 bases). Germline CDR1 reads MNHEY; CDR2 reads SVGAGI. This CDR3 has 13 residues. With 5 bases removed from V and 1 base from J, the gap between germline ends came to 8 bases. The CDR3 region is CASSTTANTEAFF. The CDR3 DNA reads TGTGCCAGCAGTACGACAGCGAACACTGAAGCTTTCTTT.

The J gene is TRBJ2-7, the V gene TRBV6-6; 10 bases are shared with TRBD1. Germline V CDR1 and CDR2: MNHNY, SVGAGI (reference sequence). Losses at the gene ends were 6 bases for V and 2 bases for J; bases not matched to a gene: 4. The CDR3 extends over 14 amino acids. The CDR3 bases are TGTGCCAGCAGGGGACAGGGGACAACCTACGAGCAGTACTTC. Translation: CASRGQGTTYEQYF.

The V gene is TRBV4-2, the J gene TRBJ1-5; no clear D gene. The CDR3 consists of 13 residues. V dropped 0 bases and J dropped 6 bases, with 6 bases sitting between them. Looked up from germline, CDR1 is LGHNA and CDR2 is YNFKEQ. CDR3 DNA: TGTGCCAGCAGCCAAGATGCGGGTCAGCCCCAGCATTTT. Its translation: CASSQDAGQPQHF.

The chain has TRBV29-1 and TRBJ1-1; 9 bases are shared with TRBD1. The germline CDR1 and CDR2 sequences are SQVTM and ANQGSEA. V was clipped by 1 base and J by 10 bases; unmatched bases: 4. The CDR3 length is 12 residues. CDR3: CSVEGTGVRAFF. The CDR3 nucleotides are TGCAGCGTTGAAGGGACAGGGGTGAGAGCTTTCTTT.

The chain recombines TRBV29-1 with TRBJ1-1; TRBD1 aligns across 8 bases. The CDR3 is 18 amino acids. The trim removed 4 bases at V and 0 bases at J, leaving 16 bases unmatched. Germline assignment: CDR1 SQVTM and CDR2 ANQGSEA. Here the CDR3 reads CSVAFLWTGSRLNTEAFF. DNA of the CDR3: TGCAGCGTTGCCTTTTTGTGGACAGGGTCCCGCCTGAACACTGAAGCTTTCTTT.

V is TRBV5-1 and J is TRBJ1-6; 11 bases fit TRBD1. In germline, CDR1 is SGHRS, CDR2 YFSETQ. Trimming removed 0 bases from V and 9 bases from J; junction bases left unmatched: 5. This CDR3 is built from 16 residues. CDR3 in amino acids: CASSLGGQGAISPLHF. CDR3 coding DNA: TGCGCCAGCAGCTTGGGAGGACAGGGGGCGATTTCACCCCTCCACTTT.

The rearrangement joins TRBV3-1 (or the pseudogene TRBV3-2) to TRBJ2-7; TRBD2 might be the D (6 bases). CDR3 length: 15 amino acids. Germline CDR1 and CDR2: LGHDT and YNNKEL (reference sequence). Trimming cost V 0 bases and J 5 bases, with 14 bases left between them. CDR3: CASSQDFGSVNEQYF. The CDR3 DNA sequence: TGTGCCAGCAGCCAAGATTTCGGGAGCGTCAACGAGCAGTACTTC.

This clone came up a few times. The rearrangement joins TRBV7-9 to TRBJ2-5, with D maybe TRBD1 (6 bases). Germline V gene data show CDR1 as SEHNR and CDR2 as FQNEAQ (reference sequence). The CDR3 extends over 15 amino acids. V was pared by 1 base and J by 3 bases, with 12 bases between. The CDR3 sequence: CASSLVGAPEETQYF. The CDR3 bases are TGTGCCAGCAGCTTAGTGGGGGCGCCCGAAGAGACCCAGTACTTC. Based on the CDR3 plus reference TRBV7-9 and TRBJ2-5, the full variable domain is DTGVSQNPRHKITKRGQNVTFRCDPISEHNRLYWYRQTLGQGPEFLTYFQNEAQLEKSRLLSDRFSAERPKGSFSTLEIQRTEQGDSAMYLCASSLVGAPEETQYFGPGTRLLVL.

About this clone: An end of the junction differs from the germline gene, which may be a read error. The CDR3 bases are TGTGCCAACAGCCATGTCCAGGACACTGAAGCTTTCTTT. Translation gives CANSHVQDTEAFF. This chain joins TRBV3-1 (or the pseudogene TRBV3-2) and TRBJ1-1; no definite D call. CDR1 and CDR2 (germline): LGHDT, YNNKEL (reference sequence). The CDR3 totals 13 residues.

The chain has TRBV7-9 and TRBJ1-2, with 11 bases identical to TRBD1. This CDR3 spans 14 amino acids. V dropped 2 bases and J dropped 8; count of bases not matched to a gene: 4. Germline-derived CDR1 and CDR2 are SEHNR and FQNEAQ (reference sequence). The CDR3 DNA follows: TGTGCCAGCAGCTTACTGGGACAGGGGGACGGCTACACCTTC. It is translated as CASSLLGQGDGYTF.

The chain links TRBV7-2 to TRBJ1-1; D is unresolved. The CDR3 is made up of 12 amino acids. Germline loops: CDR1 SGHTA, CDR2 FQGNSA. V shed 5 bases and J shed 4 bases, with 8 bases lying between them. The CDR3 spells CASSRRGTEAFF. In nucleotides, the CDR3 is TGTGCCAGCAGCCGCCGGGGCACTGAAGCTTTCTTT.

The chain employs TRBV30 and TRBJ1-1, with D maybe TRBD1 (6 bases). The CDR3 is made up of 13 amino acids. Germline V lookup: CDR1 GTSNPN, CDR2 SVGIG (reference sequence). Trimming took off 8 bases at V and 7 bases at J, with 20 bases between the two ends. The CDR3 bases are TGTGCCGGGGAAAGAGGGGGATTTAATGAAGCTTTCTTT. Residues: CAGERGGFNEAFF.